This note documents a single T cell receptor beta chain sequence. There is no known antigen for this receptor. No base-level quality is on record; no much larger clone is a single base apart. These data originate in a study of technical replicates of blood from a handful of donors (dated by TCRdb to about 2017). The method was the immunoSEQ multiplex PCR assay. Sourced from immuneACCESS, this table was stored by TCRdb with only in-frame sequences that have V and J called. A share of the clones is absent; for the studies checked, an unresolved V gene accounts for under half, and the remainder has no known explanation. This sample gives approximately 74,000 clones in total; 95% to 98% of them show up just once. About 0.16% of the sample goes to the ten largest clones. Between the V and J ends, shortened by 3 bases and 2 bases respectively, the junction contains 9 bases. Taken from the germline V gene, the CDR1 and CDR2 loops are SGHRS and YFSETQ. Inclusive of the bounding cysteine and phenylalanine, the CDR3 is 15 residues long. Only the CDR3 region is kept as DNA, spanning 45 bases read in frame from base 1.

This sequence uses TRBV5-1 and TRBJ2-6; perhaps TRBD1 is the D gene, with 6 bases matching. The sequence came from a human donor in good health. Sequencing was done on a sample of T cells isolated from PBMCs. The DNA sequence is as follows: TGCGCCAGCAGCTCACAGGGAGCTGGGGCCAACGTCCTGACTTTC. Translated, this gives CASSSQGAGANVLTF.